These 9 T cell receptor beta chains were all obtained from the same sample, sequenced in a study of cytomegalovirus exposure and HLA in healthy donors. The protocol was immunoSEQ multiplex PCR, while the TCRdb copy is restricted to in-frame clones and leaves out a portion. The sample comprises hundreds of thousands of clones, about 92% of which are singletons, and 3% to 3.5% rests with the top ten. The source material was PBMCs. Source of these receptors: a woman aged 25 to 39 in good health and CMV-seronegative.

The chain has TRBV4-2 and TRBJ2-1, with TRBD2 as a possible D gene (5 bases). There are 15 residues in the CDR3. Germline V CDR1 and CDR2: LGHNA, YNFKEQ. The ends were cut back, 3 bases at V and 1 base at J, with 10 bases in the middle. CDR3 in amino acids: CASSQEAHSYNEQFF. The CDR3 DNA sequence: TGTGCCAGCAGCCAGGAGGCCCATTCCTACAATGAGCAGTTCTTC.

This chain links TRBV9 with TRBJ2-7; tentative D call: TRBD1 (6 bases). Deletions cut 0 bases from V and 1 base from J, with 8 bases between. Germline V lookup: CDR1 SGDLS, CDR2 YYNGEE. This CDR3 region has 14 residues. The CDR3 here is CASSVAGHSYEQYF. CDR3 in DNA: TGTGCCAGCAGCGTAGCGGGACATTCCTACGAGCAGTACTTC.

The chain links TRBV2 to TRBJ2-3; the D gene is possibly TRBD2 (6 bases). The CDR3 is 13 residues long. CDR1 is SNHLY, CDR2 FYNNEI, per germline. Between the trimmed V and J ends, which lost 4 bases and 3 bases, there was a span of 8 bases. CDR3 bases: TGTGCCAGCAGTGGGGACTTTACAGATACGCAGTATTTT. This translates into CASSGDFTDTQYF.

This chain joins TRBV28 and TRBJ1-5; D is uncertain. Germline loops: CDR1 MDHEN, CDR2 SYDVKM. The CDR3 runs 15 residues. Between the trimmed V and J ends, which lost 2 bases and 1 base, there was a span of 9 bases. CDR3 amino acids: CASSLITLSNQPQHF. In DNA, the CDR3 is TGTGCCAGCAGTTTAATCACTCTCAGCAATCAGCCCCAGCATTTT.

V and J are TRBV27 and TRBJ2-3, with unresolved D. The CDR3 loop spans 12 amino acids. Germline lookup yields CDR1 MNHEY and CDR2 SMNVEV (reference sequence). The V gene lost 3 bases and the J gene lost 2 bases, with 3 bases spanning the gap. In DNA, the CDR3 is TGTGCCAGCAGTTTGGACACAGATACGCAGTATTTT. Translating gives CASSLDTDTQYF.

The chain links TRBV4-2 to TRBJ2-5, with 8 bases fitting TRBD2. V lost 4 bases and J lost 1; bases outside the gene matches: 2. Germline CDR1 is LGHNA and CDR2 is YNFKEQ. This CDR3 has 14 amino acids. The CDR3 here is CASSRGLGQETQYF. The DNA for the CDR3 is TGTGCCAGCAGCCGGGGACTAGGCCAAGAGACCCAGTACTTC.

The genes are TRBV7-9 and TRBJ2-1; 14 nucleotides agree with TRBD2. There are 16 residues in the CDR3. The germline CDR1 and CDR2 sequences are SEHNR and FQNEAQ (reference sequence). Trimming took 2 bases from V and 7 from J; bases not matched to a gene: 4. The DNA of the CDR3 is TGTGCCAGCAGCTTACCAGGACTAGCGGGAGGAAATGAGCAGTTCTTC. It translates to CASSLPGLAGGNEQFF.

The chain carries TRBV5-6 and TRBJ2-7; D unclear. V shed 0 bases and J shed 2 bases, with 12 bases lying between them. There are 15 residues in the CDR3. Germline V gene lookup returns CDR1 SGHDT and CDR2 YYEEEE. CDR3 sequence: CASSLGGPGTYEQYF. Here the CDR3 DNA reads TGTGCCAGCAGCTTGGGTGGGCCTGGGACCTACGAGCAGTACTTC.

CDR3 sequence: CASKGIYEQYF. The CDR3 DNA reads TGTGCCAGCAAGGGAATTTACGAGCAGTACTTC. The chain recombines TRBV27 with TRBJ2-7; D uncertain. This CDR3 contains 11 residues. V was pared by 7 bases and J by 4 bases, with 8 bases between. Germline loops: CDR1 MNHEY, CDR2 SMNVEV (reference sequence).